This T cell receptor (beta chain) comes out of a study of T cell repertoires in cytomegalovirus infection. Regarding this clonotype: The antigen remains unidentified. In this CDR3 the conserved last residue, phenylalanine or tryptophan, is missing, so a read error is likely.

CDR1 SGHTA and CDR2 FQGNSA come from the germline V gene. The CDR3 is 12 residues long. Trimming stripped 5 bases from V and 1 base from J, with 6 bases between. TCRdb analysed the reads with MiXCR anew, one entry per CDR3 protein. The sample consists of about 130,000 distinct CDR3 sequences, about 32% of them appearing once. The chain joins TRBV7-2 to TRBJ2-7; unclear D gene. The sample in question was CD8+ T cells from cultured PBMCs, obtained from culture after CMV antigen stimulation. The source is a human donor in good health (CMV status not recorded). Some clones in this sample may be carry-over from other donors' samples. The CDR3: CASSPVSYEQYS. The CDR3 DNA reads TGTGCCAGCAGCCCCGTTTCCTACGAGCAGTACTCC.